One and the same sample provided the 7 T cell receptor beta chains below, sequenced in a study of blood T cell repertoires in COVID-19. Measured with immunoSEQ multiplex PCR; TCRdb has only the in-frame clones, and not every one. The sample contains approximately 220,000 clones, 86% of which appear only once. Sample: PBMCs or T cells enriched from blood (not recorded which). Source of these receptors: a woman aged 35 to 49 with acute COVID-19.

The chain combines TRBV11-2 with TRBJ1-2; the D is unclear. Germline loops: CDR1 SGHAT, CDR2 FQNNGV. V gave up 1 base and J gave up 1 base, with 13 bases separating them. The CDR3 totals 16 residues. The CDR3 sequence is CASSLGGTFDNYGYTF. The CDR3 bases are TGTGCCAGCAGCTTAGGAGGCACGTTTGATAACTATGGCTACACCTTC.

This clone was seen a handful of times. V and J are TRBV6-6 and TRBJ2-1; 15 bases agree with TRBD2. CDR1 and CDR2 from the germline V gene are MNHNY and SVGAGI (reference sequence). V lost 5 bases and J lost 12; bases outside the gene matches: 8. This CDR3 contains 15 residues. The CDR3 bases are TGTGCCAGCAGTCCTCCTGGGACTAGCGGGGGGTCGCAGTTCTTC. Its protein is CASSPPGTSGGSQFF.

The sample holds one count of this clone. The chain employs TRBV18 and TRBJ2-2; D is undetermined. Germline V gives CDR1 KGHSH, CDR2 LQKENI. The CDR3 has 16 residues. V was shortened by 0 bases and J by 1 base, with 9 bases between the two germline ends. In DNA form, the CDR3 reads TGTGCCAGCTCACCACCTGCACAGATGAACACCGGGGAGCTGTTTTTT. Amino acids: CASSPPAQMNTGELFF.

This clone was counted once. The CDR3 loop reads CASRNWGDYGYTF. The CDR3 region has the DNA TGTGCCAGCAGGAATTGGGGAGACTATGGCTACACCTTC. The chain couples TRBV27 to TRBJ1-2; unclear D gene. Germline assignment: CDR1 MNHEY and CDR2 SMNVEV (reference sequence). This CDR3 is built from 13 residues. The V end was cut by 6 bases, the J end by 3 bases, with 11 bases between.

V is TRBV7-2 and J is TRBJ2-1, with D maybe TRBD2 (5 bases). From germline, CDR1 is SGHTA and CDR2 FQGNSA. Trimming pared 1 base from V and 7 bases from J, leaving 11 bases between. The CDR3 spans 14 residues. The CDR3 protein is CASSLGRAANEQFF. The CDR3, as DNA: TGTGCCAGCAGCTTAGGGCGAGCGGCTAATGAGCAGTTCTTC.

The rearrangement links TRBV5-1 to TRBJ2-1; TRBD1 might be the D (5 bases). Germline V gives CDR1 SGHRS, CDR2 YFSETQ. V lost 1 base, J lost 8 bases, and 22 bases lay in between. The CDR3 totals 17 residues. This chain's CDR3 is CASSLQGAVWRVDEQFF. The CDR3, as DNA: TGCGCCAGCAGCTTGCAAGGGGCGGTCTGGCGAGTCGATGAGCAGTTCTTC.

This chain links TRBV5-1 with TRBJ2-2; D unclear. The V end was cut by 4 bases, the J end by 4 bases, with 11 bases between. Germline CDR1 SGHRS, CDR2 YFSETQ. The CDR3 contains 14 residues. The DNA of the CDR3 is TGCGCCAGCAGCAGAGTTTCGGGCACCGGGGAGCTGTTTTTT. This codes for CASSRVSGTGELFF.